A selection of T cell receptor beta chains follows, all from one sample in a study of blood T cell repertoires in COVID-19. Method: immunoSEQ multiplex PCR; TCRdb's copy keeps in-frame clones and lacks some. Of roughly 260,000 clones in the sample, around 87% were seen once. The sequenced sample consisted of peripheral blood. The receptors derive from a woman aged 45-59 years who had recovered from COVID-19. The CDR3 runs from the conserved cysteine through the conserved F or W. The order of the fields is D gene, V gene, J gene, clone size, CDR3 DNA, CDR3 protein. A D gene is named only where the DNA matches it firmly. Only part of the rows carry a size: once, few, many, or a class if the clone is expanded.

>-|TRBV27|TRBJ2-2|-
TGTGCCAGCAGCTTCAGGGTCCCCGCTAACACCGGGGAGCTGTTTTTT
CASSFRVPANTGELFF
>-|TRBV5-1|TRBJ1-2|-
TGCGCCAGCAGCCCGTGGCGGGGGGGAAAGGATGGCTACACCTTC
CASSPWRGGKDGYTF
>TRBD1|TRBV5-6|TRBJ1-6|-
TGTGCCAGCAGCTTGGATCCAGGGGGATTTAATTCACCCCTCCACTTT
CASSLDPGGFNSPLHF
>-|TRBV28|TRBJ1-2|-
TGTGCCAGCAGTTACTGGAACCGGGAAGGCTACACCTTC
CASSYWNREGYTF
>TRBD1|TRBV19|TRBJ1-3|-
TGTGCCAGTAGTGCACAGGGGACAAACTCTGGAAACACCATATATTTT
CASSAQGTNSGNTIYF
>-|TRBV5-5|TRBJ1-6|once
TGTGCCAGTCAACAGGCAATGAGCTCCTATAATTCACCCCTCCACTTT
CASQQAMSSYNSPLHF
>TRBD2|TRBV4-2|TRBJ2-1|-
TGTGCCAGCAGCCAGATGCGTAGCGGGAACTCCCCCTCCTACAATGAGCAGTTCTTC
CASSQMRSGNSPSYNEQFF
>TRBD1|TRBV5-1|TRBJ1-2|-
TGCGCCAGCAGCTTAGGACAGGGCCAGGATGGCTACACCTTC
CASSLGQGQDGYTF
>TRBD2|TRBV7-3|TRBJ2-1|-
TGTGCCAGCAGCGCCGGACCATATAGCGGGGGGGAGCCCTCCTACAATGAGCAGTTCTTC
CASSAGPYSGGEPSYNEQFF
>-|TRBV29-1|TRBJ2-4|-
TGCAGCGTTGAAGATCACGGCCGGGGTGGCATTCAGTACTTC
CSVEDHGRGGIQYF
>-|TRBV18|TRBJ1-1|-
TGTGCCAGCTCACCACCCCGGTCTATGAACACTGAAGCTTTCTTT
CASSPPRSMNTEAFF
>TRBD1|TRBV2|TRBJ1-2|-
TGTGCCAGCAGGGAATACAGGGGGCGCGGTGGCTACACCTTC
CASREYRGRGGYTF
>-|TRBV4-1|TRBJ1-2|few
TGCGCCAGCAGCCAAGCAGGGGACATTGACCGCTACACCTTC
CASSQAGDIDRYTF
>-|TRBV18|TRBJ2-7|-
TGTGCCAGCTCACCCGTGAGGGAAAGGGAGCAGTACTTC
CASSPVREREQYF
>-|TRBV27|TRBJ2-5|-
TGTGCCAGCAGTTTCGCAGGCCGCCAAGAGACCCAGTACTTC
CASSFAGRQETQYF
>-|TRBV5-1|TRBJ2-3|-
TGCGCCAGCAGCTTGGCCAAGCCTAGCACAGATACGCAGTATTTT
CASSLAKPSTDTQYF
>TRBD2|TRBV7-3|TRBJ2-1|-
TGTGCCAGCAGCACCCACGGGACTAGCGGGGGCGATGAGCAGTTCTTC
CASSTHGTSGGDEQFF
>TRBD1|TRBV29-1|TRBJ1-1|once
TGCAGCGTCTTTGTTTTACAGGGGGCAGAGTGGGGCACTGAAGCTTTCTTT
CSVFVLQGAEWGTEAFF
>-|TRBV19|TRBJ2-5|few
TGTGCCAGTAGTGGACAGACTCAAGAGACCCAGTACTTC
CASSGQTQETQYF
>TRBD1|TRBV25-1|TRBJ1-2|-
TGTGCCAGCAGTGAAATGACAGGGAATCGCGGCTACACCTTC
CASSEMTGNRGYTF
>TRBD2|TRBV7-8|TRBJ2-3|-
TGTGCCAGCAGCTCCCGTATGCTACTAGCGGGAGGGCCCACAGATACGCAGTATTTT
CASSSRMLLAGGPTDTQYF
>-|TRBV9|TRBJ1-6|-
TGTGCCAGCAGCGTACAGGGACACGGATCACCCCTCCACTTT
CASSVQGHGSPLHF
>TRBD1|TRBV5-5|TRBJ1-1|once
TGTGCCAGCAGCTACGCAGGGGGCACTGAAGCTTTCTTT
CASSYAGGTEAFF
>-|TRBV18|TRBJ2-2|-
TGTGCCAGCTCACTGACAGCGAACACCGGGGAGCTGTTTTTT
CASSLTANTGELFF
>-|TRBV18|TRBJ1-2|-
TGTGCCAGCTCACCAACGGCGGGCTATGGCTACACCTTC
CASSPTAGYGYTF
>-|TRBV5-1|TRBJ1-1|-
TGCGCCAGCAGCTCTGACAGTCACGAGACTGAAGCTTTCTTT
CASSSDSHETEAFF
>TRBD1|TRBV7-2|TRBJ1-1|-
TGTGCCAGCAGCGCAGGTTCAGGGGGCGTCGGCACTGAAGCTTTCTTT
CASSAGSGGVGTEAFF
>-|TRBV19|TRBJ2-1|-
TGTGCCAGTAGTATAAGTACAGGTAGCTCCTACAATGAGCAGTTCTTC
CASSISTGSSYNEQFF
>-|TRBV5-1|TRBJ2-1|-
TGCGCCAGCAGCTCGGGGACTGACTACAATGAGCAGTTCTTC
CASSSGTDYNEQFF
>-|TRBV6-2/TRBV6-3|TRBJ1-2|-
TGTGCCAGCAGTTACGTACATTATGGCTACACCTTC
CASSYVHYGYTF
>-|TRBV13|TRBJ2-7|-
TGTGCCAGCAGCTTAGGGGGTAGCGCCTCCTACGAGCAGTACTTC
CASSLGGSASYEQYF
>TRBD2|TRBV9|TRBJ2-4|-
TGTGCCAGCAGCGTAGGGGGAGGGGTCTTAAACATTCAGTACTTC
CASSVGGGVLNIQYF
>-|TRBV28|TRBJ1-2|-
TGTGCCAGCAGCCGGGGGGGAGTCTATGGCTACACCTTC
CASSRGGVYGYTF
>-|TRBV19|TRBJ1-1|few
TGTGCCAGTAGTATTAGGGCAGGGCCGCACGAAGCTTTCTTT
CASSIRAGPHEAFF
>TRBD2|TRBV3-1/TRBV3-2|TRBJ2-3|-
TGTGCCAGCAGCCATCGACGGCAAGCGGGGGGCGAGGATACGCAGTATTTT
CASSHRRQAGGEDTQYF
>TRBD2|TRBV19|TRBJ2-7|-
TGTGCCAGTAGTATTAGCGGGGGGGCCTACGAGCAGTACTTC
CASSISGGAYEQYF
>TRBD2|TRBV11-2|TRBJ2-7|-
TGTGCCAGCACCCTAGCGGGAACCGACGAGCAGTACTTC
CASTLAGTDEQYF
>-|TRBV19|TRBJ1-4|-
TGTGCCAGTAGTATCAGGGCAACTAATGAAAAACTGTTTTTT
CASSIRATNEKLFF
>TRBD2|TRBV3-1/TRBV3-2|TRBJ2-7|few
TGTGCCAGCAGCCAAGACTGGCGGGAGAGTGAGCAGTACTTC
CASSQDWRESEQYF
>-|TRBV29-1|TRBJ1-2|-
TGCAGCTCGGGACCCGGGGATTCTAACTATGGCTACACCTTC
CSSGPGDSNYGYTF
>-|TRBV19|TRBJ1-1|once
TGTGCCAGTACCCCTCTCGGGACACCCAATAAGAACACTGAAGCTTTCTTT
CASTPLGTPNKNTEAFF
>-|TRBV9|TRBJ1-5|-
TGTGCCAGCAGCGTTTCTGGCGGGCGAGGCCAGCCCCAGCATTTT
CASSVSGGRGQPQHF
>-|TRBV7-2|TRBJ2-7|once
TGTGCCAGCAGCTTATCTAGATCCTACGAGCAGTACTTC
CASSLSRSYEQYF
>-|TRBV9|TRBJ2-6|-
TGTGCCAGCAGCGTGGGGGGTTCTGGGGCCAACGTCCTGACTTTC
CASSVGGSGANVLTF
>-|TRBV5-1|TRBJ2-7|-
TGCGCCAGCAGCTTGAGTCAGACTAACGAGCAGTACTTC
CASSLSQTNEQYF
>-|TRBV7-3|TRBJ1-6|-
TGTGCCAGCAGCTTAAGGGAGCGAAATTCACCCCTCCACTTT
CASSLRERNSPLHF
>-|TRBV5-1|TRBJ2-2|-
TGCGCCAGCAGCCAACGCTACGGGGACGGGGAGCTGTTTTTT
CASSQRYGDGELFF